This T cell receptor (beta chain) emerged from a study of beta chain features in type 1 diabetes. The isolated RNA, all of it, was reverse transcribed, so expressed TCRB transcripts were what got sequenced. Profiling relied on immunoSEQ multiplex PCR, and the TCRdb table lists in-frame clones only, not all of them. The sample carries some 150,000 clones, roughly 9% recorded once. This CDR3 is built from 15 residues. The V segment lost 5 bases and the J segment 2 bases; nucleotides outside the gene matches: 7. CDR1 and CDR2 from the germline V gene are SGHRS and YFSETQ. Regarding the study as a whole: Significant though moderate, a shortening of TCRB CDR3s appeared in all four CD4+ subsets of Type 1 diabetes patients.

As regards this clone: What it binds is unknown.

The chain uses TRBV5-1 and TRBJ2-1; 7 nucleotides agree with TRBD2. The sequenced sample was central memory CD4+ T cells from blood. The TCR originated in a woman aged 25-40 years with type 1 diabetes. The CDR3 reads CASRRGLDPYNEQFF. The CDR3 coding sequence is TGCGCCAGCAGGCGAGGACTAGACCCCTACAATGAGCAGTTCTTC.